The source of this T cell receptor (beta chain) is a study of blood T cell repertoires in COVID-19. Study-wide background: Italy, Spain and the United States were the sources of the convalescent and acute COVID-19 samples. From T cells, B-cell-depleted T cells, or PBMCs came the material, which was cDNA or gDNA.

Original data processing: The authors estimated nucleated cell counts from reference gene primer amplification. Some clones are missing from TCRdb's copy, which holds only in-frame ones; the method was immunoSEQ multiplex PCR. V and J calls and clone size are those listed in that table; D and trimming were worked out from the DNA. The sample includes 200,000 to 250,000 clones, 82% of them seen just once. V lost 0 bases and J 3 bases, leaving 20 bases between the germline ends. CDR1 is GTSNPN, CDR2 SVGIG, per germline (reference sequence). The CDR3 consists of 17 residues. This chain uses TRBV30 with TRBJ1-2, with D perhaps matching TRBD1 (5 bases). The sequence came from a woman aged 40-49 years with acute or convalescent COVID-19. Sequencing input: peripheral blood. The CDR3: CAWSVLGRAGGDYGYTF. The CDR3 coding sequence is TGTGCCTGGAGTGTACTGGGCAGGGCAGGCGGAGACTATGGCTACACCTTC.